This T cell receptor (beta chain) originates from a study of T cell responses to AZD1222 COVID-19 vaccine. Across the whole study: Pooling of second doses given at about 4 or about 12 weeks was done. Points from the study as a whole: A reported finding is that nearly half of spike-specific TCRs target unmutated variant regions. The breadth and depth of Spike-specific TCRs increased once two AZD1222 doses had been given. Just a handful of AZD1222 recipients were seropositive at baseline.

About this clone itself: Its antigen is unidentified.

V gave up 2 bases and J gave up 2 bases, with 10 bases separating them. The CDR3 loop spans 16 amino acids. Germline CDR1 reads SNHLY; CDR2 reads FYNNEI. This table comes from immunoSEQ multiplex PCR, and its TCRdb copy is limited to in-frame clones, with some not included. This sample has tens of thousands of clones, with 70% to 90% found just once. Sequenced here: peripheral blood, sampled on day 0 of AZD1222 vaccination. The sequence came from an adult in good health. The chain combines TRBV2 with TRBJ2-6; D may match TRBD1 or TRBD2 (5 bases each). DNA of the CDR3: TGTGCCAGCAGTGAATGGTGGGGGACTGGGGCCAACGTCCTGACTTTC. Translation: CASSEWWGTGANVLTF.